This TCR beta chain was captured in a study of CD8 T cells in ankylosing spondylitis. Findings and caveats of the study: Within peripheral blood, clones linked to disease were CD8+ and relatively rare. In reactive arthritis synovial fluid and blood, some motif variants had been reported before.

5'-RACE, quantitative and with molecular barcodes, yielded the TCR beta libraries. Each CDR3 protein gets one entry after TCRdb re-called the 5' RACE reads with MiXCR. This sample has around 150,000 distinct CDR3 sequences; under 35% occur once, and the top ten carry around 6%. Trimming removed 4 bases at V and 0 bases at J, with 6 bases between. CDR1 is MNHEY, CDR2 SVGAGI, per germline. The CDR3 contains 14 residues. A remark on this clonotype: Antigen specificity is unknown.

Sequenced input: synovial fluid, either unsorted or a sorted T cell fraction (not recorded which). This TCR was sampled from a male donor with ankylosing spondylitis. The chain links TRBV6-5 to TRBJ2-2, with D unresolved. The CDR3 loop reads CASSFKANTGELFF. The CDR3 nucleotides are TGTGCCAGCAGTTTTAAGGCGAACACCGGGGAGCTGTTTTTT.